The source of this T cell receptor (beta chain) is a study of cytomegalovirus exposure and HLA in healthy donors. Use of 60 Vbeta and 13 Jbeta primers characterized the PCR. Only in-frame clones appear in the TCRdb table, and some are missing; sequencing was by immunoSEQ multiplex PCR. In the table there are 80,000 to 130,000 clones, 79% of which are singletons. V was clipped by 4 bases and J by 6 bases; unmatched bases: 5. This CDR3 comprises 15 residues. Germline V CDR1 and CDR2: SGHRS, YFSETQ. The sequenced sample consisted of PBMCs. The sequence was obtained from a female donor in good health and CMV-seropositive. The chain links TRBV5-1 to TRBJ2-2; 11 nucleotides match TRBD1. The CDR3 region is CASSVDRGQSGELFF. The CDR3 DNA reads TGCGCCAGCAGCGTGGACAGGGGGCAATCCGGGGAGCTGTTTTTT.